Below are 29 T cell receptor beta chains sequenced from a single sample in a study of long-term antiretroviral therapy in people with HIV. The libraries were made with immunoSEQ v3.0 at survey level. TCRdb's copy holds only in-frame clones and misses some; the assay was immunoSEQ multiplex PCR. The sample lists about 14,000 clones; 70% to 80% were seen once. Sample: unsorted PBMCs, taken 1.3 years before starting antiretroviral therapy. The receptor source for this set is a man aged 40-49 years with HIV.

This sequence joins TRBV25-1 and TRBJ1-2; D not certain. V was trimmed by 0 bases and J by 3 bases, leaving 8 bases between them. Germline V gene lookup returns CDR1 MGHDK and CDR2 SYGVNS. This CDR3 has 14 residues. CDR3 sequence (DNA): TGTGCCAGCAGTGAATATAGGCAGGACTATGGCTACACCTTC. Amino acid sequence: CASSEYRQDYGYTF.

The chain recombines TRBV27 with TRBJ2-1, with D perhaps TRBD2 (6 bases). Between the trimmed V and J ends, which lost 8 bases and 0 bases, there was a span of 17 bases. CDR1 and CDR2 (germline): MNHEY, SMNVEV (reference sequence). There are 16 residues in the CDR3. CDR3 region: CASSLGGLSSYNEQFF. The CDR3 nucleotides are TGTGCCAGCTCCTTGGGGGGTCTCAGCTCCTACAATGAGCAGTTCTTC.

The chain links TRBV6-5 to TRBJ2-7; 7 bases are shared with TRBD1. The length of the CDR3 is 14 residues. From germline, CDR1 is MNHEY and CDR2 SVGAGI. V lost 4 bases, J lost 2 bases, and 5 bases stayed unmatched. CDR3 residues: CASSSTTGTYEQYF. DNA of the CDR3: TGTGCCAGCAGTTCCACGACAGGGACCTACGAGCAGTACTTC.

This chain links TRBV25-1 with TRBJ2-2; 8 bases align to TRBD1. Trimming cost V 3 bases and J 6 bases; bases outside gene matches: 9. Germline-derived CDR1 and CDR2 are MGHDK and SYGVNS. This CDR3 has 16 residues. The CDR3 protein is CASSDTRTGMAGELFF. For the CDR3, the DNA is TGTGCCAGCAGTGACACAAGGACAGGGATGGCCGGGGAGCTGTTTTTT.

The chain uses TRBV11-2 and TRBJ2-3, with TRBD1 identical over 8 bases. Germline V gives CDR1 SGHAT, CDR2 FQNNGV. V shed 5 bases, J shed 1 base, and the junction held 8 bases outside the gene matches. The CDR3 consists of 16 residues. CDR3 in amino acids: CASSVQGEVGTDTQYF. The CDR3 DNA follows: TGTGCCAGCAGCGTACAGGGGGAGGTTGGCACAGATACGCAGTATTTT.

The rearrangement joins TRBV6-6 to TRBJ2-3; D not certain. Trimming removed 6 bases from V and 1 base from J, with 11 bases in between. The V gene's germline CDR1 is MNHNY and CDR2 SVGAGI (reference sequence). The CDR3 length is 14 residues. CDR3 DNA: TGTGCCAGCAGCTCGGACCGACGCACAGATACGCAGTATTTT. This sequence encodes CASSSDRRTDTQYF.

CDR3 DNA sequence: TGTGCCAGCAGCCGGGCAGGGCGAAGCACAGATACGCAGTATTTT. The encoded protein is CASSRAGRSTDTQYF. This chain connects TRBV7-2 to TRBJ2-3, with D maybe TRBD1 (5 bases). V was trimmed by 5 bases and J by 0 bases, leaving 12 bases between them. The CDR3 is made up of 15 amino acids. Per the germline V gene, CDR1 is SGHTA and CDR2 is FQGNSA.

This chain connects TRBV5-1 to TRBJ1-6, with TRBD1 matching 7 bases. From germline, CDR1 is SGHRS and CDR2 YFSETQ. The CDR3 is 15 residues long. V dropped 4 bases and J dropped 7; count of bases not matched to a gene: 8. CDR3 loop: CASSTSTGWNSPLHF. DNA for the CDR3: TGCGCCAGCAGCACCTCGACAGGGTGGAATTCACCCCTCCACTTT.

This clone was observed once. The V and J genes are TRBV19 and TRBJ1-6; a weak D match, TRBD1 (6 bases). The germline V and J ends were trimmed by 5 bases and 10 bases, with 12 bases remaining between them. Germline assignment: CDR1 LNHDA and CDR2 SQIVND (reference sequence). CDR3 length equals 13 residues. The DNA of the CDR3 is TGTGCCAGTAGTCTAACAGGGAGATCACCCCTCCACTTT. This codes for CASSLTGRSPLHF.

This chain connects TRBV19 to TRBJ1-2, with 7 positions matching TRBD1. The V gene's germline CDR1 is LNHDA and CDR2 SQIVND (reference sequence). The CDR3 length is 15 residues. V gave up 4 bases and J gave up 8 bases; unmatched junction bases: 13. CDR3 nucleotides: TGTGCCAGTAGTAAAAGGACAGGCAAATTCAACGGCTACACCTTC. Residues: CASSKRTGKFNGYTF.

The count of this clone is one. V usage is TRBV19 and J usage is TRBJ2-4; 7 positions match TRBD2. This CDR3 has 14 amino acids. Trimming took 8 bases from V and 1 from J; bases not matched to a gene: 5. Per germline, CDR1 LNHDA and CDR2 SQIVND (reference sequence). The DNA for the CDR3 is TGTGCCAGTTCGGCGGGGGACGCCAAAAACATTCAGTACTTC. As protein: CASSAGDAKNIQYF.

The chain has TRBV5-1 and TRBJ2-7; 7 nucleotides align to TRBD1. V shed 0 bases and J 2 bases; nucleotides not matched to a gene: 5. CDR3 length equals 15 residues. CDR1 SGHRS and CDR2 YFSETQ come from the germline V gene. The CDR3 coding sequence is TGCGCCAGCAGCTTGGCGACAGGGTTTCCCTACGAGCAGTACTTC. This codes for CASSLATGFPYEQYF.

The V gene is TRBV9, the J gene TRBJ2-7; 7 nucleotides align to TRBD1. Germline V gives CDR1 SGDLS, CDR2 YYNGEE. Unmatched junction bases numbered 6, after V lost 4 bases and J lost 5 bases. The CDR3 is 13 residues long. The CDR3 coding sequence is TGTGCCAGCAGCCCGGGACAGAGGGACGAGCAGTACTTC. This gives the protein CASSPGQRDEQYF. The full variable domain, completed using reference TRBV9 and TRBJ2-7, is DSGVTQTPKHLITATGQRVTLRCSPRSGDLSVYWYQQSLDQGLQFLIQYYNGEERAKGNILERFSAQQFPDLHSELNLSSLELGDSALYFCASSPGQRDEQYFGPGTRLTVT.

Concerning this clone itself: This specimen includes other DNA sequences encoding the same CDR3. This sequence joins TRBV19 and TRBJ1-5; D remains ambiguous. V was shortened by 3 bases and J by 1 base, with 7 bases between the two germline ends. The length of the CDR3 is 14 residues. Germline V CDR1 and CDR2: LNHDA, SQIVND (reference sequence). CDR3 protein: CASSIGESNQPQHF. CDR3 DNA: TGTGCCAGTAGTATCGGGGAAAGCAATCAGCCCCAGCATTTT.

This chain connects TRBV9 to TRBJ2-7, with 11 bases matching TRBD1. The CDR3 contains 16 residues. Germline loops: CDR1 SGDLS, CDR2 YYNGEE. The trim removed 0 bases at V and 4 bases at J, leaving 6 bases unmatched. The CDR3 DNA sequence: TGTGCCAGCAGCGTAGCCCTGGGACAGGGGGAGTACGAGCAGTACTTC. The encoded protein is CASSVALGQGEYEQYF.

The rearrangement uses TRBV27 and TRBJ1-5; unclear D gene. Trimming took off 6 bases at V and 0 bases at J, with 12 bases between the two ends. The CDR3 contains 15 residues. Germline CDR1 and CDR2: MNHEY and SMNVEV (reference sequence). CDR3 coding DNA: TGTGCCAGCAGCGTCACCCCGTATAGCAATCAGCCCCAGCATTTT. Residues: CASSVTPYSNQPQHF.

The chain employs TRBV7-9 and TRBJ2-3; 12 nucleotides match TRBD2. Germline CDR1 and CDR2: SEHNR and FQNEAQ (reference sequence). V shed 4 bases, J shed 5 bases, and the junction held 7 bases outside the gene matches. The CDR3 is 16 residues long. CDR3 protein: CASSSSTSGGRDTQYF. The CDR3 DNA reads as TGTGCCAGCAGCTCCTCGACTAGCGGGGGAAGAGATACGCAGTATTTT.

CDR3 region: CASGTSGGLIYEQFF. The CDR3 bases are TGTGCCAGCGGGACTAGCGGGGGGCTAATCTATGAGCAGTTCTTC. The chain joins TRBV5-6 to TRBJ2-1, with TRBD2 matching 15 bases. Trimming at V came to 7 bases and at J to 8 bases, leaving 7 bases not matched to a gene. CDR3 length equals 15 residues. Germline V gives CDR1 SGHDT, CDR2 YYEEEE. Drawing the rest from reference TRBV5-6 and TRBJ2-1, the complete variable domain is DAGVTQSPTHLIKTRGQQVTLRCSPKSGHDTVSWYQQALGQGPQFIFQYYEEEERQRGNFPDRFSGHQFPNYSSELNVNALLLGDSALYLCASGTSGGLIYEQFFGPGTRLTVL.

V usage is TRBV6-4 and J usage is TRBJ2-2; D gene ambiguous. Germline V gene lookup returns CDR1 MRHNA and CDR2 SNTAGT. Trimming left V 5 bases short and J 1 base short, with 14 bases between. This CDR3 has 16 amino acids. The CDR3 sequence is CASSLDQSLNTGELFF. The CDR3, as DNA: TGTGCCAGCAGTCTTGACCAGAGTTTGAACACCGGGGAGCTGTTTTTT.

This sequence joins TRBV11-2 and TRBJ2-7; 9 bases are a match to TRBD2. The V gene's germline CDR1 is SGHAT and CDR2 FQNNGV. The CDR3 extends over 15 amino acids. V dropped 1 base and J dropped 3; count of bases not matched to a gene: 4. The CDR3 here is CASSLVAGVNYEQYF. The CDR3 bases are TGTGCCAGCAGCTTAGTAGCGGGGGTGAACTACGAGCAGTACTTC.

This clone was observed once. The genes are TRBV5-1 and TRBJ2-2, with D unresolved. This CDR3 is built from 14 residues. Trimming shortened V by 4 bases and J by 4 bases, and 11 bases separated the two germline ends. The germline gives CDR1 SGHRS, CDR2 YFSETQ. CDR3 amino acids: CASSLTLGTGELFF. The CDR3 DNA reads TGCGCCAGCAGCCTAACCTTGGGCACCGGGGAGCTGTTTTTT.

This rearrangement joins TRBV18 to TRBJ2-1, with 7 positions matching TRBD2. V lost 4 bases and J lost 7; bases outside the gene matches: 7. The CDR3 is 14 residues long. Germline loops: CDR1 KGHSH, CDR2 LQKENI. The CDR3 spells CASSRGLGGNEQFF. The DNA of the CDR3 is TGTGCCAGCTCACGAGGACTAGGAGGGAATGAGCAGTTCTTC. Combining the CDR3 with reference TRBV18 and TRBJ2-1 gives the whole variable domain NAGVMQNPRHLVRRRGQEARLRCSPMKGHSHVYWYRQLPEEGLKFMVYLQKENIIDESGMPKERFSAEFPKEGPSILRIQQVVRGDSAAYFCASSRGLGGNEQFFGPGTRLTVL.

The J gene is TRBJ1-5, the V gene TRBV30; D remains unclear. V was clipped by 1 base and J by 5 bases, with 9 bases between them. This CDR3 has 13 residues. Looked up from germline, CDR1 is GTSNPN and CDR2 is SVGIG (reference sequence). This CDR3 is CAWSEGIDQPQHF. The CDR3 region has the DNA TGTGCCTGGAGTGAAGGAATCGATCAGCCCCAGCATTTT.

This clone has only a few counts. This chain joins TRBV19 and TRBJ2-7; D ambiguous. The V gene's germline CDR1 is LNHDA and CDR2 SQIVND (reference sequence). This CDR3 comprises 15 residues. V was cut by 3 bases and J by 0 bases, with 12 bases left in between. The CDR3 DNA follows: TGTGCCAGTAGTATGAGGCGGTATACCTCCTACGAGCAGTACTTC. Amino acids: CASSMRRYTSYEQYF.

The chain has TRBV13 and TRBJ1-1, with D maybe TRBD1 (5 bases). Trimming pared 5 bases from V and 5 bases from J, leaving 12 bases between. Germline assignment: CDR1 PRHDT and CDR2 FYEKMQ (reference sequence). The CDR3 length is 13 residues. CDR3 amino acids: CASSGAGGTEAFF. CDR3 nucleotides: TGTGCCAGCAGCGGGGCGGGGGGGACTGAAGCTTTCTTT.

This chain links TRBV18 with TRBJ2-7, with unresolved D. From germline, CDR1 is KGHSH and CDR2 LQKENI. V was pared by 2 bases and J by 0 bases, with 8 bases between. The CDR3 consists of 14 residues. In nucleotides, the CDR3 is TGTGCCAGCTCACCAGCCACGGACTCCTACGAGCAGTACTTC. It yields the protein CASSPATDSYEQYF.

V is TRBV30 and J is TRBJ1-1, with D unclear. Germline V gene data show CDR1 as GTSNPN and CDR2 as SVGIG (reference sequence). The CDR3 is 12 amino acids. With 0 bases removed from V and 1 base from J, the gap between germline ends came to 3 bases. DNA of the CDR3: TGTGCCTGGAGTGTGGGGAACACTGAAGCTTTCTTT. Translated, it gives CAWSVGNTEAFF.

This clone was counted a single time. This chain joins TRBV7-3 and TRBJ2-6, with 7 bases aligning to TRBD2. Germline V gene sequence: CDR1 SGHTA, CDR2 FQGTGA. The CDR3 runs to 16 residues. Losses at the gene ends were 5 bases for V and 3 bases for J; bases not matched to a gene: 7. The CDR3 sequence: CASSPGPGGGANVLTF. DNA of the CDR3: TGTGCCAGCAGCCCAGGCCCGGGGGGTGGGGCCAACGTCCTGACTTTC.

The chain recombines TRBV5-1 with TRBJ1-2, with 10 positions matching TRBD1. This CDR3 comprises 15 residues. Trimming at V came to 2 bases and at J to 3 bases, leaving 4 bases not matched to a gene. Germline V gene lookup returns CDR1 SGHRS and CDR2 YFSETQ. Here the CDR3 reads CASSLSTGGDYGYTF. The CDR3 DNA is TGCGCCAGCAGCTTATCGACAGGGGGCGACTATGGCTACACCTTC. Using reference TRBV5-1 and TRBJ1-2 for the parts outside the CDR3, the full variable domain is KAGVTQTPRYLIKTRGQQVTLSCSPISGHRSVSWYQQTPGQGLQFLFEYFSETQRNKGNFPGRFSGRQFSNSRSEMNVSTLELGDSALYLCASSLSTGGDYGYTFGSGTRLTVV.